This entry features one T cell receptor (beta chain) sequence. The antigen is undetermined. The germline gives CDR1 SEHNR, CDR2 FQNEAQ (reference sequence). Trimming cost V 6 bases and J 5 bases; bases outside gene matches: 3. CDR3 length: 12 residues. Individual cDNA molecules in this library carried unique molecular identifiers. TCRdb called the RACE reads again in MiXCR, with one record for every CDR3 protein. Altogether about 110,000 distinct CDR3 sequences are present, 9% to 9.5% being singletons, with the ten largest covering approximately 2.8%. Time point in this sample: patch test 2, 6 weeks after DPC sensitization. Treatment noted: therapeutic diphenylcyclopropenone sensitization with weekly scalp DPC. RNA extraction used unfractionated whole blood as the source of total RNA. The entry originates in a study of human T cells and chemical hapten exposure. Study background: An approximately 2 cm by approximately 2 cm inner upper arm patch received 2% DPC for sensitization.

Broader study findings: Controls formed significantly fewer large CDR3 similarity clusters than expanded TCRs did.

This chain uses TRBV7-9 with TRBJ2-7; 8 bases agree with TRBD1. The TCR sequence derives from a middle-aged woman with alopecia areata. Some clones in this sample may be carry-over from other donors' samples. The specimen comprised whole blood, sampled in connection with sensitization to the hapten diphenylcyclopropenone (DPC). The CDR3 reads CASRQGADEQYF. The DNA of the CDR3 is TGTGCCAGCAGGCAGGGGGCAGACGAGCAGTACTTC.